The 6 T cell receptor beta chains listed next were all sequenced from one sample in a study of T cell changes during pregnancy in multiple sclerosis. Data came from immunoSEQ multiplex PCR; TCRdb stores just in-frame clones and leaves some out. Seen here are about 44,000 clones, 85% to 90% observed once, and the top ten hold around 5.6%. Sample: CD8+ T cells from peripheral blood mononuclear cells, taken after pregnancy. These receptors were taken from a female donor in good health, enrolled as a control in a pregnancy study.

This chain links TRBV29-1 with TRBJ1-1; D is unresolved. Between the trimmed V and J ends, which lost 6 bases and 7 bases, there was a span of 12 bases. The length of the CDR3 is 11 residues. CDR1 and CDR2 from the germline V gene are SQVTM and ANQGSEA. The CDR3 loop reads CSVADTYEAFF. The CDR3 DNA reads TGCAGCGTAGCTGACACTTATGAAGCTTTCTTT.

The rearrangement uses TRBV29-1 and TRBJ1-2, with TRBD1 matching 7 bases. CDR1 SQVTM and CDR2 ANQGSEA come from the germline V gene. The CDR3 runs 14 residues. V was clipped by 6 bases and J by 1 base; unmatched bases: 8. CDR3 nucleotides: TGCAGCGTCGCCGGGACAGTAAATAACTATGGCTACACCTTC. It codes for CSVAGTVNNYGYTF.

The rearrangement links TRBV28 to TRBJ2-6, with D uncertain. Trimming left V 6 bases short and J 0 bases short, with 12 bases between. Germline V gene lookup returns CDR1 MDHEN and CDR2 SYDVKM. This CDR3 region has 16 residues. The CDR3 region is CASSRLGYSGANVLTF. CDR3 nucleotides: TGTGCCAGCAGCCGTTTGGGCTACTCTGGGGCCAACGTCCTGACTTTC.

This clone was found once. This chain links TRBV19 with TRBJ2-7; TRBD2 matches 14 bases. CDR1 LNHDA and CDR2 SQIVND come from the germline V gene (reference sequence). The CDR3 is made up of 14 amino acids. V gave up 6 bases and J gave up 5 bases; unmatched junction bases: 3. CDR3 sequence (DNA): TGTGCCAGTAGCGGGACTAGCGGGGGCCACGAGCAGTACTTC. It translates to CASSGTSGGHEQYF. The variable domain in full, with the rest retrieved from reference TRBV19 and TRBJ2-7, is DGGITQSPKYLFRKEGQNVTLSCEQNLNHDAMYWYRQDPGQGLRLIYYSQIVNDFQKGDIAEGYSVSREKKESFPLTVTSAQKNPTAFYLCASSGTSGGHEQYFGPGTRLTVT.

J is TRBJ1-5 and V is TRBV9; weak D call: TRBD1 (6 bases). V was shortened by 5 bases and J by 2 bases, with 14 bases between the two germline ends. The CDR3 length is 15 residues. From germline, CDR1 is SGDLS and CDR2 YYNGEE. DNA for the CDR3: TGTGCCAGCAGTGAGGACAGCATTCGCAATCAGCCCCAGCATTTT. It translates to CASSEDSIRNQPQHF.

V gene TRBV11-2 combines with J gene TRBJ1-1; no clear D. This CDR3 is built from 13 residues. Germline V CDR1 and CDR2: SGHAT, FQNNGV. Trimming stripped 5 bases from V and 2 bases from J, with 9 bases between. CDR3: CASSPAGNTEAFF. The CDR3 DNA follows: TGTGCCAGCAGCCCCGCAGGTAACACTGAAGCTTTCTTT.